The rows below give T cell receptor beta chains drawn from one sample of a study of cytomegalovirus exposure and HLA in healthy donors. The repertoire was sequenced with immunoSEQ multiplex PCR; TCRdb's copy has only in-frame clones and lacks some. The sample includes approximately 150,000 clones, 91% of them seen just once. The specimen was PBMCs. Source of these receptors: a woman aged 18-29 years in good health and CMV-seropositive. Both conserved end residues are part of each CDR3. The order of the fields is D gene, clone size, J gene, V gene, CDR3 length, CDR3 DNA, CDR3 protein. The D gene is left open where the match is weak. Clone size is shown for a subset of rows, as once, few, many or a class of expanded clone.

TRBD1	few	TRBJ1-5	TRBV7-2	16	TGTGCCAGCAGCTTGTCCGACAGGGTGCGCAATCAGCCCCAGCATTTT	CASSLSDRVRNQPQHF
-	-	TRBJ2-7	TRBV18	12	TGTGCCAGCTCAACAGTTGCTTACGAGCAGTACTTC	CASSTVAYEQYF
-	-	TRBJ1-1	TRBV29-1	11	TGCAGCGTTGGGCCAGGGATAGAAGCTTTCTTT	CSVGPGIEAFF
TRBD1	-	TRBJ1-4	TRBV11-2	16	TGTGCCAGCAGCCTATTCGGGACAGCTACTAATGAAAAACTGTTTTTT	CASSLFGTATNEKLFF
-	-	TRBJ1-1	TRBV30	12	TGTGCCTGGGGGAGGGTGGACACTGAAGCTTTCTTT	CAWGRVDTEAFF
TRBD2	-	TRBJ2-3	TRBV5-4	18	TGTGCCAGCGGATCAGGGACCACTAGCGGGAGGGGCACAGATACGCAGTATTTT	CASGSGTTSGRGTDTQYF
-	-	TRBJ1-2	TRBV11-2	15	TGTGCCAGCAGCTTAGAGGCAGGGGTTAACTATGGCTACACCTTC	CASSLEAGVNYGYTF
-	-	TRBJ2-1	TRBV4-2	15	TGTGCCAGCAGCCCCCTTCAGGGCTCCTACAATGAGCAGTTCTTC	CASSPLQGSYNEQFF
TRBD1	-	TRBJ1-1	TRBV28	16	TGTGCCAGCAGTTTCCCGACCGACAGGGGGCACACTGAAGCTTTCTTT	CASSFPTDRGHTEAFF
-	-	TRBJ2-7	TRBV28	15	TGTGCCAGCAGTTTGATGCAGGGTGGCCGCTACGAGCAGTACTTC	CASSLMQGGRYEQYF
-	once	TRBJ2-3	TRBV7-3	14	TGTGCCAGCAGCTTAAGGGCAATCGGAACCCCGCAGTATTTT	CASSLRAIGTPQYF
TRBD2	-	TRBJ2-3	TRBV10-1	14	TGCGCCAGCAGTGATGGACTAGGGACAGATACGCAGTATTTT	CASSDGLGTDTQYF
-	once	TRBJ2-7	TRBV18	13	TGTGCCAGCTCACTGAAGAGGTCCTACGAGCAGTACTTC	CASSLKRSYEQYF
TRBD2	-	TRBJ2-5	TRBV6-1	14	TGTGCCAGCGAGGGACTAGCGAGGCAAGAGACCCAGTACTTC	CASEGLARQETQYF
TRBD2	once	TRBJ2-1	TRBV6-1	14	TGTGCCAGCAGTCCTAGCGGGTTGTACAATGAGCAGTTCTTC	CASSPSGLYNEQFF
-	-	TRBJ1-6	TRBV9	15	TGTGCCAGCAGCGTAGATCCAATGAGGAATTCACCCCTCCACTTT	CASSVDPMRNSPLHF
-	-	TRBJ2-5	TRBV25-1	14	TGTGCCAGCAGTGAAACTAGGCCGACGGAGACCCAGTACTTC	CASSETRPTETQYF
-	once	TRBJ2-7	TRBV19	15	TGTGCCAGTAGTATCGCGGAGGGCCCTTTTTACGAGCAGTACTTC	CASSIAEGPFYEQYF
-	-	TRBJ1-1	TRBV9	11	TGTGCCAGCAGCGATTCAGGGAAAGCTTTCTTT	CASSDSGKAFF
TRBD2	-	TRBJ2-7	TRBV6-6	15	TGTGCCAGCAGGAAACTAGCGGGGGGGCTCCTCGAGCAGTACTTC	CASRKLAGGLLEQYF
-	few	TRBJ1-6	TRBV2	15	TGTGCCAGCAGTGAAGCATGGTTTATCGGTTCACCCCTCCACTTT	CASSEAWFIGSPLHF
-	-	TRBJ2-1	TRBV7-9	17	TGTGCCAGCAGCTTAGCCCGTGAATATAGCTCCTACAATGAGCAGTTCTTC	CASSLAREYSSYNEQFF
TRBD1	-	TRBJ1-2	TRBV5-4	14	TGTGCCAGCAGCCAAGACAGGGGGCCAAATGGCTACACCTTC	CASSQDRGPNGYTF
-	-	TRBJ1-3	TRBV2	14	TGTGCCAGCAGTGTTGGGACATCCTCAAACACCATATATTTT	CASSVGTSSNTIYF
-	-	TRBJ2-7	TRBV5-6	15	TGTGCCAGCAGCTTGACGGCTAGCGTCTTCTACGAGCAGTACTTC	CASSLTASVFYEQYF
TRBD1	-	TRBJ2-7	TRBV18	16	TGTGCCAGCTCACAGAGTGCCGGGACAGGGGGTTACGAGCAGTACTTC	CASSQSAGTGGYEQYF
TRBD1	-	TRBJ2-7	TRBV5-1	15	TGCGCCAGCAGCTCGGGACAGGGTAGTTCCTACGAGCAGTACTTC	CASSSGQGSSYEQYF
-	-	TRBJ1-4	TRBV5-6	17	TGTGCCAGCAGCACCAATGCCCGGGGACGGGGGAATGAAAAACTGTTTTTT	CASSTNARGRGNEKLFF
-	-	TRBJ1-6	TRBV1	15	TGCACCAGCAGCCAAGAGGCGGCGGGTAATTCACCCCTCCACTTT	CTSSQEAAGNSPLHF
TRBD1	-	TRBJ1-1	TRBV28	15	TGTGCCAGCAGTTTGACAGGGGAATTAAACACTGAAGCTTTCTTT	CASSLTGELNTEAFF
-	-	TRBJ1-3	TRBV4-3	15	TGCGCCAGCAGCCAAGGGGCAGGCTCTGGAAACACCATATATTTT	CASSQGAGSGNTIYF
-	-	TRBJ2-2	TRBV13	15	TGTGCCAGCAGCTTAGGCCAGGTCGCCACCGGGGAGCTGTTTTTT	CASSLGQVATGELFF
-	-	TRBJ1-1	TRBV5-1	14	TGCGCCAGCAGCTTGTGGGGCGGGAACACTGAAGCTTTCTTT	CASSLWGGNTEAFF
-	-	TRBJ2-7	TRBV7-8	15	TGTGCCAGCAGCTTAGGGGGAGCGACCTCCTACGAGCAGTACTTC	CASSLGGATSYEQYF
TRBD2	-	TRBJ2-2	TRBV5-1	14	TGCGCCACCCGGACTAGTGGGGACACCGGGGAGCTGTTTTTT	CATRTSGDTGELFF
-	once	TRBJ1-5	TRBV6-5	12	TGTGCCAGCAGTTACTCCATGCAGCCCCAGCATTTT	CASSYSMQPQHF
-	-	TRBJ1-2	TRBV30	15	TGTGCCTGGAGTGTAACTTCCGGTCTTAACTATGGCTACACCTTC	CAWSVTSGLNYGYTF
TRBD1	-	TRBJ1-1	TRBV5-1	17	TGCGCCAGCAGCTCTGGACAGGGGCCGAGAGGTGTCACTGAAGCTTTCTTT	CASSSGQGPRGVTEAFF
TRBD2	-	TRBJ2-1	TRBV29-1	13	TGCAGCCTCCTAGGGACTAGGGGGAATGAGCAGTTCTTC	CSLLGTRGNEQFF
-	-	TRBJ1-5	TRBV6-5	13	TGTGCCAGCAGTGACAGGAGAAATCAGCCCCAGCATTTT	CASSDRRNQPQHF
-	-	TRBJ2-7	TRBV7-9	13	TGTGCCAGCACCCCCCCCGGCTCCTACGAGCAGTACTTC	CASTPPGSYEQYF
TRBD1	-	TRBJ2-5	TRBV25-1	13	TGTGCCAGCAGTGAGACAGGGGTCTCCTCCCAGTACTTC	CASSETGVSSQYF
-	-	TRBJ1-6	TRBV10-3	14	TGTGCCATCAGGGAGGGACTTTCGGGTTCACCCCTCCACTTT	CAIREGLSGSPLHF
-	-	TRBJ1-5	TRBV7-9	15	TGTGCCAGCAGCCCACCGGGACTCCTCGGGGAGCCCCAGCATTTT	CASSPPGLLGEPQHF
TRBD1	-	TRBJ1-1	TRBV6-1	15	TGTGCCAGCAGTTTCCAGGGGGCTCTGAACACTGAAGCTTTCTTT	CASSFQGALNTEAFF
-	-	TRBJ1-1	TRBV5-1	15	TGCGCCAGCAGCTTATATCGAGGCGATTGGATTGAAGCTTTCTTT	CASSLYRGDWIEAFF
TRBD2	-	TRBJ2-3	TRBV27	14	TGTGCCAGCATCCCGAGCGGGGACACAGATACGCAGTATTTT	CASIPSGDTDTQYF
-	once	TRBJ1-1	TRBV4-2	15	TGTGCCAGCAGTCAACTCATGGGGGGGAACACTGAAGCTTTCTTT	CASSQLMGGNTEAFF
-	-	TRBJ2-5	TRBV20-1	11	TGCAGTCCCCCGGGAGCAGAGACCCAGTACTTC	CSPPGAETQYF
-	-	TRBJ2-7	TRBV5-4	17	TGTGCCAGCAGCTTGGGGCGGTCTAGTACTGGAACCTACGAGCAGTACTTC	CASSLGRSSTGTYEQYF
TRBD1	-	TRBJ2-5	TRBV6-1	14	TGTGCCAGCAGTTTCACAGGGGCGCAAGAGACCCAGTACTTC	CASSFTGAQETQYF
-	-	TRBJ2-1	TRBV11-2	15	TGTGCCAGCAGCTTAGGTTCAGGGCTCGGTAATGAGCAGTTCTTC	CASSLGSGLGNEQFF
-	-	TRBJ2-3	TRBV9	15	TGTGCCAGCAGCGTAAGGCGGGGCAGCACAGATACGCAGTATTTT	CASSVRRGSTDTQYF
TRBD2	-	TRBJ2-5	TRBV11-2	15	TGTGCCAGCAGCTTAGATGGGGGGGGGCAAGAGACCCAGTACTTC	CASSLDGGGQETQYF
-	-	TRBJ1-1	TRBV7-6	15	TGTGCCAGCAGCTCCCCGGGGGGGGCTGGCACTGAAGCTTTCTTT	CASSSPGGAGTEAFF
TRBD2	-	TRBJ2-1	TRBV7-9	18	TGTGCCAGCAGCTTAGGACTAGCGGGAGGGAGGACCTACAATGAGCAGTTCTTC	CASSLGLAGGRTYNEQFF
-	-	TRBJ2-1	TRBV27	13	TGTGCCAGCAGGGGGTGGACTTACAATGAGCAGTTCTTC	CASRGWTYNEQFF
-	once	TRBJ2-1	TRBV28	15	TGTGCCAGCAGTGGGAGAGACTCCCCCGCGGGTGAGCAGTTCTTC	CASSGRDSPAGEQFF
-	-	TRBJ1-2	TRBV7-9	15	TGTGCCAGCAGCTCCCACACCGTCCAGGGAGGTGGCTACACCTTC	CASSSHTVQGGGYTF
TRBD1	-	TRBJ1-2	TRBV7-2	16	TGTGCCAGCAGCTCCCTACCTGGGACAGGGCCCTATGGCTACACCTTC	CASSSLPGTGPYGYTF